The rows below give T cell receptor beta chains drawn from one sample of a study of blood T cell repertoires in COVID-19. Sequencing used immunoSEQ multiplex PCR; TCRdb keeps in-frame clones, though not all of them. This table has approximately 300,000 clones, 85% appearing once. The sample consisted of PBMCs or T cells enriched from blood (not recorded which). The receptor source for this set is a woman aged 30 to 39 who had been exposed to COVID-19. CDR3s leave out the opening cysteine and the closing phenylalanine or tryptophan.

length,J,V,CDR3
13,TRBJ2-7,TRBV7-2,ASSLEGGAAYEQY
9,TRBJ2-7,TRBV30,AWNRGGPQY
10,TRBJ1-2,TRBV28,AIRGPGNGYT
14,TRBJ1-2,TRBV30,AWRLRQGRANYGYT
10,TRBJ1-2,TRBV19,ASRRYRDGYT
14,TRBJ2-1,TRBV11-2,ASSFSRGGNYNEQF
16,TRBJ2-1,TRBV4-1,ASSQGTSGGGSYNEQF
13,TRBJ1-2,TRBV30,AWAFPGHSNYGYT
14,TRBJ1-5,TRBV19,ASSDSSGGWGQPQH
13,TRBJ1-3,TRBV7-7,ASSLGRSSGNTIY
14,TRBJ2-2,TRBV4-2,ASSQVSGGQGGELF
15,TRBJ2-2,TRBV3-1/TRBV3-2,ASSQEASGRGSGELF
13,TRBJ2-3,TRBV24-1,ATSDASGTTGTQY
13,TRBJ2-5,TRBV11-2,ASSLGGTNQETQY
12,TRBJ2-6,TRBV5-4,ASSHSQGFGVLT
13,TRBJ2-7,TRBV11-2,ASSSPSQGAYEQY
11,TRBJ1-1,TRBV18,ASSNTENTEAF
11,TRBJ2-7,TRBV12-3/TRBV12-4,ASSLALSYEQY
13,TRBJ2-3,TRBV9,ASSVEAGGRDTQY
13,TRBJ1-5,TRBV18,ASSPPAGANQPQH
16,TRBJ1-6,TRBV5-4,ASSLGQGLSSYNSPLH
14,TRBJ2-7,TRBV27,ASSPFPSGGSYEQY
16,TRBJ2-1,TRBV5-1,ASSLGFQREASRDEQF
14,TRBJ1-2,TRBV7-2,ASSFPSAGVDRGYT
9,TRBJ1-4,TRBV19,ASKFEEKLF
9,TRBJ1-1,TRBV29-1,SVLTKTEAF
9,TRBJ2-2,TRBV6-1,ASSDIGELF
14,TRBJ2-1,TRBV7-2,ASSLVRGGSYNEQF
13,TRBJ1-5,TRBV9,ASSPREGDNQPQH
12,TRBJ1-2,TRBV2,ASRLGGAEYGYT
12,TRBJ1-6,TRBV27,ASSGVSYNSPLH
13,TRBJ1-2,TRBV7-9,ASSTSNRGNYGYT
16,TRBJ1-6,TRBV5-3,ARSLNNTDRGKNSPLH
14,TRBJ2-7,TRBV29-1,SVDRTLRDRDYEQY
12,TRBJ1-4,TRBV7-9,ASSTGQRGEKLF
13,TRBJ2-1,TRBV19,ASSIAGVAYNEQF
14,TRBJ2-5,TRBV14,ASSQPHSTSIETQY
14,TRBJ1-2,TRBV3-1/TRBV3-2,ASSQRAGGHNYGYT
14,TRBJ1-1,TRBV24-1,ATSGQGGLLNTEAF